The clone carrying this T cell receptor beta chain was seen just once. The target antigen is unknown. The junction shows a germline mismatch at one end, possibly a read error. This specimen includes other DNA sequences encoding the same CDR3. Repertoires were generated with immunoSEQ multiplex PCR, while TCRdb's copy carries only in-frame clones and drops some. This repertoire shows about 94,000 clones, approximately 93% found once; its top ten account for 0.4% to 0.55%. The germline CDR1 and CDR2 sequences are KGHSH and LQKENI. The CDR3 sequence is 20 residues long. This sample stems from a study of Tregs in tolerant kidney transplant recipients. Overall study findings and caveats: Few patients were studied, so findings need validation in larger groups.

Sequenced material: CD4+ T cells from blood, taken before the transplant. The chain uses TRBV18 and TRBJ1-6; 7 nucleotides match TRBD1. This receptor was identified in a human donor who received a combined kidney and bone marrow transplant. The CDR3, as DNA: TGTGCCAGCTCACAAACCGGGACAGCAACCGCGGGGAGTAAAAATTCCCCCCTCCACTTT. Protein product: CASSQTGTATAGSKNSPLHF.